This TCR beta chain was obtained from a study of T cell responses to AZD1222 COVID-19 vaccine. Germline CDR1 and CDR2: SGHRS and YFSETQ. The CDR3 runs 12 residues. V shed 4 bases and J shed 0 bases, with 3 bases lying between them. Method: immunoSEQ multiplex PCR; TCRdb's copy keeps in-frame clones and lacks some. This sample has more than 75,000 clones, with 80% to 90% found just once. This sequence originates from an adult in good health. V and J are TRBV5-1 and TRBJ2-3; D gene ambiguous. The source material was peripheral blood, sampled on day 0 of AZD1222 vaccination. CDR3 in DNA: TGCGCCAGCAGCGAAAGCACAGATACGCAGTATTTT. This gives the protein CASSESTDTQYF.